Listed below are T cell receptor beta chains from one sample, sequenced in a study of CD4+ T cells in melanoma. Method: immunoSEQ multiplex PCR; TCRdb's copy keeps in-frame clones and lacks some. The repertoire consists of about 140,000 clones, with nearly 95% occurring once and the leading ten covering over 1.5%. These receptors originate from a human donor with melanoma. The CDR3 runs from the conserved cysteine through the conserved F or W. D genes are given only for firm matches. Not all rows give a size; the values are once, few, many and, for expanded clones, a class.

NA	TRBV2	NA	TRBJ1-1	CASSSNGGTEAFF	TGTGCCAGCAGTTCAAACGGGGGCACTGAAGCTTTCTTT
NA	TRBV19	NA	TRBJ2-1	CATTPPGLPYNEQFF	TGTGCCACCACGCCCCCGGGGCTTCCCTACAATGAGCAGTTCTTC
TRBD1	TRBV25-1	NA	TRBJ1-6	CASKLTGGHSPLHF	TGTGCCAGCAAACTGACAGGGGGGCACTCACCCCTCCACTTT
TRBD2	TRBV11-2	NA	TRBJ2-7	CASSLYRGVLYEQYF	TGTGCCAGCAGCTTATATCGGGGGGTCCTCTACGAGCAGTACTTC
NA	TRBV2	NA	TRBJ2-7	CASSPEGEQYF	TGTGCCAGCAGTCCTGAGGGGGAGCAGTACTTC
NA	TRBV5-1	NA	TRBJ2-5	CASSFSVKETQYF	TGCGCCAGCAGTTTCTCAGTCAAAGAGACCCAGTACTTC
NA	TRBV7-2	once	TRBJ2-4	CASSPRRLAKNIQYF	TGTGCCAGCAGCCCTCGGAGGTTAGCCAAAAACATTCAGTACTTC
TRBD2	TRBV5-3	NA	TRBJ2-3	CARSSGGTGSTDTQYF	TGTGCCAGAAGCTCCGGGGGGACCGGGAGCACAGATACGCAGTATTTT
NA	TRBV6-1	NA	TRBJ2-3	CASSEATRSWDTQYF	TGTGCCAGCAGTGAGGCTACAAGATCGTGGGATACGCAGTATTTT
NA	TRBV5-4	NA	TRBJ1-1	CASSYFGEGGAEAFF	TGTGCCAGCAGCTACTTTGGAGAGGGCGGCGCTGAAGCTTTCTTT
NA	TRBV21-1	NA	TRBJ2-7	CASSGTGKEYEQYF	TGTGCCAGCAGCGGGACGGGGAAGGAGTACGAGCAGTACTTC
NA	TRBV30	NA	TRBJ1-3	CAWSPGGTIYF	TGTGCCTGGAGTCCAGGCGGCACCATATATTTT
NA	TRBV10-1	NA	TRBJ1-1	CASSEGGLNTEAFF	TGCGCCAGCAGTGAAGGGGGATTGAACACTGAAGCTTTCTTT
NA	TRBV5-1	NA	TRBJ2-1	CASSRETSSYNEQFF	TGCGCCAGCAGCCGGGAGACGAGCTCCTACAATGAGCAGTTCTTC
NA	TRBV25-1	NA	TRBJ1-4	CASSGDPATNEKLFF	TGTGCCAGCAGTGGTGACCCTGCAACTAATGAAAAACTGTTTTTT
NA	TRBV6-5	NA	TRBJ1-6	CASRNERVEGSPLHF	TGTGCCAGCAGGAACGAAAGGGTGGAGGGATCACCCCTCCACTTT
NA	TRBV7-9	NA	TRBJ1-1	CARTSDKQNTEAFF	TGTGCTCGAACCAGTGACAAACAGAACACTGAAGCTTTCTTT
TRBD1	TRBV7-2	NA	TRBJ2-7	CASSLRGPLEQYF	TGTGCCAGCAGCTTAAGGGGGCCCCTCGAGCAGTACTTC
TRBD1	TRBV19	NA	TRBJ1-2	CASSILDRDRGYTF	TGTGCCAGTAGTATATTGGACAGGGATCGCGGCTACACCTTC
TRBD2	TRBV4-1	NA	TRBJ2-3	CASSPRLANTDTQYF	TGCGCCAGCAGCCCCCGACTAGCCAACACAGATACGCAGTATTTT
TRBD1	TRBV5-1	NA	TRBJ1-1	CASSLVGQGDTEAFF	TGCGCCAGCAGCTTGGTAGGGCAGGGGGACACTGAAGCTTTCTTT
NA	TRBV30	NA	TRBJ1-4	CAWSVLGGTNEKLFF	TGTGCCTGGAGTGTACTGGGGGGAACTAATGAAAAACTGTTTTTT
NA	TRBV7-9	NA	TRBJ1-6	CASSIQTPLPRNSPLHF	TGTGCCAGCAGCATCCAGACCCCGTTACCAAGGAATTCACCCCTCCACTTT
NA	TRBV18	NA	TRBJ1-2	CASSQTRGNYGYTF	TGTGCCAGCTCACAGACAAGGGGGAACTATGGCTACACCTTC
TRBD1	TRBV5-4	NA	TRBJ1-2	CASSLETGGESYTF	TGTGCCAGCAGCTTGGAGACAGGGGGAGAGAGCTACACCTTC
TRBD1	TRBV25-1	NA	TRBJ1-2	CASSVGQHGYTF	TGTGCCAGCAGTGTGGGACAGCATGGCTACACCTTC
NA	TRBV5-1	NA	TRBJ1-6	CASTYLARDNSPLHF	TGCGCCAGCACGTACTTGGCCAGGGACAATTCACCCCTCCACTTT
NA	TRBV7-8	NA	TRBJ1-2	CASSLSALGGGYTF	TGTGCCAGCAGCCTCAGCGCTCTAGGGGGTGGCTACACCTTC
TRBD2	TRBV5-4	NA	TRBJ2-3	CASSLARGERDTQYF	TGTGCCAGCAGCTTGGCTCGGGGGGAAAGGGATACGCAGTATTTT
NA	TRBV7-8	NA	TRBJ2-1	CASSSRDNEQFF	TGTGCCAGCAGCTCCCGGGACAATGAGCAGTTCTTC
NA	TRBV30	NA	TRBJ1-5	CAWSDRVGQPQHF	TGTGCCTGGAGTGACAGGGTCGGGCAGCCCCAGCATTTT
NA	TRBV2	NA	TRBJ2-5	CASSENLASGTQYF	TGTGCCAGCAGTGAAAATCTCGCTTCGGGGACCCAGTACTTC
NA	TRBV6-1	NA	TRBJ2-5	CASSDQGPPGAQYF	TGTGCCAGCAGTGACCAAGGACCCCCGGGCGCCCAGTACTTC
TRBD1	TRBV15	NA	TRBJ1-2	CATSSLDRGANYGYTF	TGTGCCACCAGCAGTCTCGACAGGGGGGCTAACTATGGCTACACCTTC
TRBD1	TRBV19	once	TRBJ2-7	CASSTASGTGSYEQYF	TGTGCCAGTAGTACCGCTTCCGGGACAGGGTCCTACGAGCAGTACTTC
TRBD1	TRBV29-1	few	TRBJ2-5	CSVEGRGLQETQYF	TGCAGCGTTGAGGGCAGGGGGCTTCAAGAGACCCAGTACTTC
NA	TRBV5-1	NA	TRBJ2-3	CASKGLQKSSTDTQYF	TGCGCCAGCAAGGGCTTACAAAAGTCGAGCACAGATACGCAGTATTTT
NA	TRBV5-1	NA	TRBJ2-7	CASSLQASYEQYF	TGCGCCAGCAGCTTGCAGGCGTCCTACGAGCAGTACTTC
NA	TRBV4-1	few	TRBJ1-2	CASSQELGTRLYGYTF	TGCGCCAGCAGCCAAGAATTAGGGACGAGACTTTATGGCTACACCTTC
TRBD2	TRBV4-1	NA	TRBJ2-5	CASSLKGLEGETQYF	TGCGCCAGCAGCCTTAAGGGACTAGAAGGGGAGACCCAGTACTTC
TRBD2	TRBV7-8	NA	TRBJ2-3	CASIKAGGPDTQYF	TGTGCCAGCATCAAGGCGGGGGGTCCAGATACGCAGTATTTT
NA	TRBV4-1	NA	TRBJ1-1	CASSQGVAGRSTEAFF	TGCGCCAGCAGCCAAGGGGTCGCAGGGAGGTCCACTGAAGCTTTCTTT
NA	TRBV6-1	NA	TRBJ1-5	CASENGSNQPQHF	TGTGCCAGCGAGAACGGTAGCAATCAGCCCCAGCATTTT
TRBD1	TRBV11-2	NA	TRBJ2-7	CASSLSQGTALYEQYF	TGTGCCAGCAGCTTATCCCAAGGGACAGCCCTCTACGAGCAGTACTTC
TRBD1	TRBV2	NA	TRBJ2-7	CASSGRDRGSYEQYF	TGTGCCAGCAGTGGCCGGGACAGGGGGTCCTACGAGCAGTACTTC
NA	TRBV15	NA	TRBJ2-5	CATSREPGRETQYF	TGTGCCACCAGCAGAGAGCCAGGACGAGAGACCCAGTACTTC
NA	TRBV11-3	NA	TRBJ1-1	CASSPTEDRAMNTEAFF	TGTGCCAGCAGCCCCACAGAGGACAGAGCCATGAACACTGAAGCTTTCTTT
NA	TRBV11-2	once	TRBJ2-3	CASSLEYSTDTQYF	TGTGCCAGCAGCTTAGAATACTCCACAGATACGCAGTATTTT
TRBD1	TRBV5-4	NA	TRBJ1-2	CASSFRDRGFLYGYTF	TGTGCCAGCAGCTTTCGTGACAGGGGGTTCCTCTATGGCTACACCTTC
NA	TRBV30	NA	TRBJ2-3	CAWSDGGSSTDTQYF	TGTGCCTGGAGTGATGGGGGTTCGAGCACAGATACGCAGTATTTT
NA	TRBV2	NA	TRBJ2-7	CASSVRWTEQYF	TGTGCCAGCAGTGTTCGGTGGACAGAGCAGTACTTC
NA	TRBV6-1	NA	TRBJ2-4	CASGGVGDGIQYF	TGTGCCAGCGGTGGGGTGGGGGATGGCATTCAGTACTTC
TRBD1	TRBV5-1	NA	TRBJ2-5	CASSLDPGQGGETQYF	TGCGCCAGCAGCTTGGACCCGGGACAGGGCGGGGAGACCCAGTACTTC
TRBD2	TRBV7-2	few	TRBJ2-1	CASSLAGGGDDNEQFF	TGTGCCAGCAGCTTAGCGGGTGGGGGGGACGACAATGAGCAGTTCTTC
TRBD1	TRBV30	NA	TRBJ1-5	CAWSVRDRLVQPQHF	TGTGCCTGGAGTGTACGGGACAGGCTCGTACAGCCCCAGCATTTT
TRBD2	TRBV5-8	NA	TRBJ2-3	CASSERGASTDTQYF	TGTGCCAGCAGCGAGCGGGGGGCCAGCACAGATACGCAGTATTTT
TRBD1	TRBV10-2	NA	TRBJ1-6	CASKKIQGTYYNSPLHF	TGCGCCAGCAAAAAAATACAGGGGACCTATTATAATTCACCCCTCCACTTT